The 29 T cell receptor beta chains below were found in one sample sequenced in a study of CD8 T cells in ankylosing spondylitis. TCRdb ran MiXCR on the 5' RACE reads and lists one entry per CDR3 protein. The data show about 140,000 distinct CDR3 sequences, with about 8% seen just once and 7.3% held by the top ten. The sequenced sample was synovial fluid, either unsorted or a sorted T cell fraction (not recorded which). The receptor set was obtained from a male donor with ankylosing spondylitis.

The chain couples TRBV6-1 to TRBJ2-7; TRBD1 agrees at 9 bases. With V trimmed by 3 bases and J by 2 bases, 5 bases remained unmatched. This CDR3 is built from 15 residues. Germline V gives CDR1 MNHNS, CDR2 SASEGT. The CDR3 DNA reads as TGTGCCAGCAGTGATGGGACAGGGAAAGCCTACGAGCAGTACTTC. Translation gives CASSDGTGKAYEQYF.

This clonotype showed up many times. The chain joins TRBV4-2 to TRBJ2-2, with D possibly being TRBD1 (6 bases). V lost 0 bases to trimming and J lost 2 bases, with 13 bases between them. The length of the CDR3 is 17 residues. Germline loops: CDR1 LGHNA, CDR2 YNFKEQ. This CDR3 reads CASSQEDGTTNTGELFF. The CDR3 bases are TGTGCCAGCAGCCAAGAAGACGGGACAACCAACACCGGGGAGCTGTTTTTT.

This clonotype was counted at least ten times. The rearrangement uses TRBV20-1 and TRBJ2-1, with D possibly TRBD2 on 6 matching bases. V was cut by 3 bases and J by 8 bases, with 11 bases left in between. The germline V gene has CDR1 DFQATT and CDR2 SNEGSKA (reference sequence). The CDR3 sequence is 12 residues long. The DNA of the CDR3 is TGCAGTGCTAGGCCTCTAGCGTATGAGCAGTTCTTC. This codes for CSARPLAYEQFF.

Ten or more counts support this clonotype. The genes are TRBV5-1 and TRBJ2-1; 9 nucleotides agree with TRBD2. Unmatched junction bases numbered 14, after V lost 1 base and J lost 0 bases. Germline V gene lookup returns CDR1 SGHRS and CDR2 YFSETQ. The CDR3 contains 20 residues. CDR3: CASSLSQTSGFSRSYNEQFF. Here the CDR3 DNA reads TGCGCCAGCAGCTTGTCTCAAACTAGCGGGTTTTCCCGCTCCTACAATGAGCAGTTCTTC.

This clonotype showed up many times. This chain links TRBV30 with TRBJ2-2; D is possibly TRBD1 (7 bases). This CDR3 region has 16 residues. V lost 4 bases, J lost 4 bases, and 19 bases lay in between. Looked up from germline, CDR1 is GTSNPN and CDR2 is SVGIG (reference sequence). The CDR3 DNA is TGTGCCTGGACGGGGGAAGGGGGCTTAGGCACCGGGGAGCTGTTTTTT. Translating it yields CAWTGEGGLGTGELFF.

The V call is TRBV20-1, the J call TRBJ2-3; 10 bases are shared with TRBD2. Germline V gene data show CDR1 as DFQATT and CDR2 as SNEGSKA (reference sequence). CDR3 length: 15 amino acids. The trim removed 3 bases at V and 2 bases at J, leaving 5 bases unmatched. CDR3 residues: CSASRLAGITDTQYF. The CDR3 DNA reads TGCAGTGCTAGTAGACTAGCGGGCATCACAGATACGCAGTATTTT.

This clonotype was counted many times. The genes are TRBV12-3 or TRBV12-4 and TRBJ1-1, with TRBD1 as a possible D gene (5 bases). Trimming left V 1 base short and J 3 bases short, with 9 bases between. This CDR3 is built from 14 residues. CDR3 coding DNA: TGTGCCAGCAGTTTAGAGGGGATGTACACTGAAGCTTTCTTT. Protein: CASSLEGMYTEAFF.

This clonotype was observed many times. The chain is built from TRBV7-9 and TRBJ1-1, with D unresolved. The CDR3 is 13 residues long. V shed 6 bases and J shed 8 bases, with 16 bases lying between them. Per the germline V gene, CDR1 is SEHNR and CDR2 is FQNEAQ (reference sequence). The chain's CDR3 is CASSFNRGIEAFF. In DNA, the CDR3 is TGTGCCAGCAGTTTCAATAGAGGGATAGAAGCTTTCTTT.

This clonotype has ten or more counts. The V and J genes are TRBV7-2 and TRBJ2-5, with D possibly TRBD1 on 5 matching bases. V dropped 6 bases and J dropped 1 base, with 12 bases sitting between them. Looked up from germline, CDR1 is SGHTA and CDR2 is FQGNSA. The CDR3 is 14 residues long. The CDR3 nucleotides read TGTGCCAGCAGTCCCGGACAAACCCAAGAGACCCAGTACTTC. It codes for CASSPGQTQETQYF.

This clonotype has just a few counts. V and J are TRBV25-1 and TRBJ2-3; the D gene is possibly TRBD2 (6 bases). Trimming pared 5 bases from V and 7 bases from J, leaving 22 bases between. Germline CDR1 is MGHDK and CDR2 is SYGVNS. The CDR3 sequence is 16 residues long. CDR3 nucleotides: TGTGCCAGCAGTTCTGACACCGGGACCGGGAGATATACGCAGTATTTT. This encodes CASSSDTGTGRYTQYF.

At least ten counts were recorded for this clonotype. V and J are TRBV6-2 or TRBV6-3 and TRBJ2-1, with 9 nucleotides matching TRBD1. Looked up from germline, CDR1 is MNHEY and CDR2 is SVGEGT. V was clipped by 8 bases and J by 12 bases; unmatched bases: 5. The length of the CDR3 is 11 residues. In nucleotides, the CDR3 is TGTGCCAGCTCCGACAGGGGGTGGCAGTTCTTC. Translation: CASSDRGWQFF.

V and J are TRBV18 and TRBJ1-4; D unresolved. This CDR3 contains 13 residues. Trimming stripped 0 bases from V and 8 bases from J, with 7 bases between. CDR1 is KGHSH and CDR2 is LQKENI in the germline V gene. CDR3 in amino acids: CASSPPVPEKLFF. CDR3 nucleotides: TGTGCCAGCTCACCACCGGTGCCCGAAAAACTGTTTTTT.

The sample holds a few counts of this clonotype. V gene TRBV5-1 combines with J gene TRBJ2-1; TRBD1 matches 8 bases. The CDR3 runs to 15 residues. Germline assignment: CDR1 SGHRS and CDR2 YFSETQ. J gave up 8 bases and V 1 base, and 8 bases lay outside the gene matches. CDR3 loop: CASSLIRTGWDEQFF. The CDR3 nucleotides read TGCGCCAGCAGCTTGATCCGGACAGGGTGGGATGAGCAGTTCTTC.

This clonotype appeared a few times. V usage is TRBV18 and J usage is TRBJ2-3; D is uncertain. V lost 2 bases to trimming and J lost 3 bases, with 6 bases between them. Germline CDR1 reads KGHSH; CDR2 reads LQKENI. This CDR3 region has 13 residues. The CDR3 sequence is CASSPVGTDTQYF. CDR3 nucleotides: TGTGCCAGCTCACCAGTGGGGACAGATACGCAGTATTTT.

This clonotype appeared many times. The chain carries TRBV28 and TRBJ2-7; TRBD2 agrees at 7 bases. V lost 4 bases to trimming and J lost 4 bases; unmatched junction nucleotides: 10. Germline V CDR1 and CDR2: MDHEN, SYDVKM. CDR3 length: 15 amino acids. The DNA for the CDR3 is TGTGCCAGCAGTTCACCCGGGACTAAGCGGTACGAGCAGTACTTC. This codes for CASSSPGTKRYEQYF.

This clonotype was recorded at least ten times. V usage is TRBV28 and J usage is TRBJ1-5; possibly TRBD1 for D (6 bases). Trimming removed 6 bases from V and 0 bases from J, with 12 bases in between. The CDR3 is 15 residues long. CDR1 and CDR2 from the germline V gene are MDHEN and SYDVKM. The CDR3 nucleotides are TGTGCCAGCAGCCAAGGACAGTTTAGCAATCAGCCCCAGCATTTT. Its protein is CASSQGQFSNQPQHF.

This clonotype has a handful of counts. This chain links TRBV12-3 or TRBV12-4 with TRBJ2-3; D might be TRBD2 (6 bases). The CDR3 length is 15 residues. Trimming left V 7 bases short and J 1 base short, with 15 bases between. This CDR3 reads CASTPAGLGTDTQYF. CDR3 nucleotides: TGTGCCAGCACCCCGGCGGGACTGGGCACAGATACGCAGTATTTT.

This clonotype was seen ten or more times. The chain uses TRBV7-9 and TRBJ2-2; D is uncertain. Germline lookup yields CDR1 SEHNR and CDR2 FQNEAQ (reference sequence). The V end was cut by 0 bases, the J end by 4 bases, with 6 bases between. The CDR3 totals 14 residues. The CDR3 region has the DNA TGTGCCAGCAGCTTAGCACTTACCACCGGGGAGCTGTTTTTT. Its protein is CASSLALTTGELFF.

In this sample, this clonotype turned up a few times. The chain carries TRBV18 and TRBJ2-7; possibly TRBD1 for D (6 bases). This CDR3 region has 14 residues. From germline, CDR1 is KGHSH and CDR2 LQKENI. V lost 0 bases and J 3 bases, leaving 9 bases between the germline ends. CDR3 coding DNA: TGTGCCAGCTCACCACCGGGGGCAGTCTACGAGCAGTACTTC. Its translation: CASSPPGAVYEQYF.

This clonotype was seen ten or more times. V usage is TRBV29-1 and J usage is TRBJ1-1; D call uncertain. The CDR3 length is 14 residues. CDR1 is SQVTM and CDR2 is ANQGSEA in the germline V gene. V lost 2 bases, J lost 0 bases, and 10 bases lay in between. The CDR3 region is CSVESPSMNTEAFF. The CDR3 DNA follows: TGCAGCGTTGAATCCCCGAGCATGAACACTGAAGCTTTCTTT.

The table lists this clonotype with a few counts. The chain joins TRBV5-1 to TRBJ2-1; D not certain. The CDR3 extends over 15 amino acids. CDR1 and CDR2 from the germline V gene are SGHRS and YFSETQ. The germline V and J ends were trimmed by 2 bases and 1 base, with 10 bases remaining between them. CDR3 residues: CASSLGGTSYNEQFF. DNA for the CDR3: TGCGCCAGCAGCTTAGGCGGAACATCCTACAATGAGCAGTTCTTC.

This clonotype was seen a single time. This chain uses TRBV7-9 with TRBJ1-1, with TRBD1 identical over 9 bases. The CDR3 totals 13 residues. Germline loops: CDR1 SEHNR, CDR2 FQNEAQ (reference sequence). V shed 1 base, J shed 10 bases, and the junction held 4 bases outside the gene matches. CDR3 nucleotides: TGTGCCAGCAGCTTAGGACAGGGGGAGGGAGCTTTCTTT. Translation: CASSLGQGEGAFF.

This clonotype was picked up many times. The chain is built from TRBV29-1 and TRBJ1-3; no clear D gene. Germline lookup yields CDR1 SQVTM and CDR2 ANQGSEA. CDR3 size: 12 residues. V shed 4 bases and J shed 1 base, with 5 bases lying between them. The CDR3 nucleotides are TGCAGCGTTGCCGGGTCTGGAAACACCATATATTTT. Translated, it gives CSVAGSGNTIYF.

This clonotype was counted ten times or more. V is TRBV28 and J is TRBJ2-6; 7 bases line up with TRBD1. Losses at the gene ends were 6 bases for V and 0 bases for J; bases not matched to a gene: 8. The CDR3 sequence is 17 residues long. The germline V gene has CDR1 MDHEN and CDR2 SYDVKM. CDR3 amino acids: CASSQRRGRSGANVLTF. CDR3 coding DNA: TGTGCCAGCAGCCAACGAAGGGGGCGCTCTGGGGCCAACGTCCTGACTTTC.

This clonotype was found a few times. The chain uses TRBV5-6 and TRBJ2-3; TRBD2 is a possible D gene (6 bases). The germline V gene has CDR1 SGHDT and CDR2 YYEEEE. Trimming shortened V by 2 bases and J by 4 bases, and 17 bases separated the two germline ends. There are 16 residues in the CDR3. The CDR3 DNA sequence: TGTGCCAGCAGCTTTCTCGAGACGGGGGAGTCAGATACGCAGTATTTT. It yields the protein CASSFLETGESDTQYF.

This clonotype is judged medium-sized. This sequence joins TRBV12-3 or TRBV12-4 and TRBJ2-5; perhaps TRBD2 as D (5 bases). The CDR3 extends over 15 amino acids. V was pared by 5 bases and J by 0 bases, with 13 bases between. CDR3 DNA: TGTGCCAGCAGTAAGAACGGGGTGTACCAAGAGACCCAGTACTTC. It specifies CASSKNGVYQETQYF.

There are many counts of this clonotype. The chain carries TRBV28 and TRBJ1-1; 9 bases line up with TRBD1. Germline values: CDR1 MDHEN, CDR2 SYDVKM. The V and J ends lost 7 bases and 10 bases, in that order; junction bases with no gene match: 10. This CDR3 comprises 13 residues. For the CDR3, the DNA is TGTGCCAGCATTGAGACCGGGACAGGGTTAGCTTTCTTT. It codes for CASIETGTGLAFF.

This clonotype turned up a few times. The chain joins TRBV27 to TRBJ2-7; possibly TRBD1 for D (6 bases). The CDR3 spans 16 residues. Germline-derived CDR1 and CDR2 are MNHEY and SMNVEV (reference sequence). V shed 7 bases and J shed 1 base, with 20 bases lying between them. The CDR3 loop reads CASITTQGWVSYEQYF. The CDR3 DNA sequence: TGTGCCAGCATAACTACACAGGGCTGGGTATCCTACGAGCAGTACTTC.

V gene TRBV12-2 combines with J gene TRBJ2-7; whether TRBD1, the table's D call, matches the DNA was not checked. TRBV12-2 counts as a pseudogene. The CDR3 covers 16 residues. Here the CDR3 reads CASRLTYRDRFYEQYF. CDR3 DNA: TGTGCAAGTCGCTTAACCTACCGGGACAGGTTCTACGAGCAGTACTTC.